This record covers a single T cell receptor beta chain. Time point specified: newly diagnosed GD, antithyroid drugs for less than 3 months. Generation of the TCR library employed RNA extracted from PBMCs. This specimen belongs to a study of regulatory T cells in long-lasting Graves disease. Both iRepertoire HTBI primers and Arm-PCR of CDR3 regions were used to build the TCR beta libraries. Each CDR3 protein is one row after TCRdb ran MiXCR on the multiplex PCR reads. The table records a few hundred thousand distinct CDR3 sequences, 16% of them present only once. Trimming removed 3 bases from V and 2 bases from J, with 17 bases in between. The CDR3 has 16 residues. CDR1 LGHNA and CDR2 YSLEER come from the germline V gene. This same sample was also part of a study on T cells in Graves' hyperthyroidism and ophthalmopathy. That study reports: The HTBI primer set drove a first-round RT-PCR of the TCR CDR3.

Sequencing used peripheral blood mononuclear cells (PBMCs), obtained at new diagnosis, from a patient treated with antithyroid drugs. The gene calls are TRBV4-3 and TRBJ2-7; a possible D gene is TRBD1 (6 bases). The clonotype originates from a man in his forties with Graves disease. In DNA form, the CDR3 reads TGCGCCAGCAGCCAGCAAAGACAGGCGGACCCCTACGAGCAGTACTTC. It is translated as CASSQQRQADPYEQYF.